The next 24 T cell receptor beta chains were all read from a single sample in a study of shared clonotypes between healthy human individuals. Method: immunoSEQ multiplex PCR; TCRdb's copy keeps in-frame clones and lacks some. The profile covers over 950,000 clones, with 77% appearing a single time and over 0.8% taken by the ten largest. Sample: memory CD4+ T cells from PBMCs. The subset: CD45RA-negative fraction. Every receptor here comes from a man between 18 and 29 years old in good health. Some clones in this sample may be carry-over from other donors' samples.

CDR3 in amino acids: CASSLGGVNTQYF. The CDR3 DNA follows: TGTGCCAGCAGCTTGGGGGGTGTTAATACGCAGTATTTT. This rearrangement joins TRBV5-4 to TRBJ2-3; D is undetermined. The ends were cut back, 0 bases at V and 7 bases at J, with 9 bases in the middle. Germline V gene lookup returns CDR1 SGHNT and CDR2 YYREEE (reference sequence). CDR3 size: 13 residues.

This chain links TRBV15 with TRBJ2-1, with TRBD1 matching over 7 bases. V dropped 7 bases and J dropped 4; count of bases not matched to a gene: 10. Germline V lookup: CDR1 LNHNV, CDR2 YYDKDF (reference sequence). This CDR3 is 15 amino acids long. The CDR3 DNA follows: TGTGCCACCACCCGGGACAGCCTAAATTACAATGAGCAGTTCTTC. Residues: CATTRDSLNYNEQFF.

The chain has TRBV19 and TRBJ2-7, with TRBD2 identical over 11 bases. The CDR3 totals 14 residues. V shed 3 bases and J 3 bases; nucleotides not matched to a gene: 1. Germline V gives CDR1 LNHDA, CDR2 SQIVND (reference sequence). The DNA of the CDR3 is TGTGCCAGTAGTATTACTAGCGGGAGCTACGAGCAGTACTTC. It specifies CASSITSGSYEQYF.

The J gene is TRBJ1-1, the V gene TRBV9; D is ambiguous. Trimming took off 0 bases at V and 1 base at J, with 10 bases between the two ends. From germline, CDR1 is SGDLS and CDR2 YYNGEE. CDR3 length: 15 amino acids. As DNA, the CDR3 is TGTGCCAGCAGCGTAGAGGGTCATTCGAACACTGAAGCTTTCTTT. Translating gives CASSVEGHSNTEAFF.

The sample holds a few counts of this clone. The chain employs TRBV7-9 and TRBJ1-2; D call uncertain. Germline CDR1 SEHNR, CDR2 FQNEAQ (reference sequence). This CDR3 has 13 residues. Trimming took off 5 bases at V and 4 bases at J, with 11 bases between the two ends. DNA for the CDR3: TGTGCCAGCAGCCCGGACGGACCCTATGGCTACACCTTC. As protein: CASSPDGPYGYTF.

This clone was found a few times. The rearrangement uses TRBV7-3 and TRBJ2-2, with D hard to call. Trimming took off 2 bases at V and 3 bases at J, with 13 bases between the two ends. Germline CDR1 is SGHTA and CDR2 is FQGTGA. The CDR3 spans 16 residues. DNA of the CDR3: TGTGCCAGCAGCTTATGGGCTAATGTGGACACCGGGGAGCTGTTTTTT. Amino acids: CASSLWANVDTGELFF.

This chain uses TRBV19 with TRBJ1-1; tentatively, D is TRBD1 (6 bases). CDR3 size: 15 residues. V gave up 6 bases and J gave up 6 bases, with 20 bases separating them. Germline lookup yields CDR1 LNHDA and CDR2 SQIVND (reference sequence). Here the CDR3 DNA reads TGTGCCAGTAGGGGGGGCGGCTCAACAAAGGCTGAAGCTTTCTTT. Its protein product is CASRGGGSTKAEAFF.

The genes are TRBV6-6 and TRBJ1-1; 7 nucleotides line up with TRBD1. The CDR3 has 15 amino acids. V was pared by 5 bases and J by 3 bases, with 9 bases of the junction left unmatched. The V gene's germline CDR1 is MNHNY and CDR2 SVGAGI (reference sequence). CDR3 sequence (DNA): TGTGCCAGCAGTATGCGACAGGGAATGGACACTGAAGCTTTCTTT. It encodes CASSMRQGMDTEAFF.

The sample holds one count of this clone. The V gene is TRBV7-9, the J gene TRBJ1-2, with D uncertain. This CDR3 is built from 12 residues. The V end was cut by 2 bases, the J end by 8 bases, with 9 bases between. CDR1 and CDR2 from the germline V gene are SEHNR and FQNEAQ (reference sequence). The CDR3 spells CASSLIEGGYTF. CDR3 DNA sequence: TGTGCCAGCAGCTTAATCGAGGGAGGCTACACCTTC. Drawing the rest from reference TRBV7-9 and TRBJ1-2, the complete variable domain is DTGVSQNPRHKITKRGQNVTFRCDPISEHNRLYWYRQTLGQGPEFLTYFQNEAQLEKSRLLSDRFSAERPKGSFSTLEIQRTEQGDSAMYLCASSLIEGGYTFGSGTRLTVV.

The chain has TRBV29-1 and TRBJ1-4; the D is unclear. In germline, CDR1 is SQVTM, CDR2 ANQGSEA. V was pared by 0 bases and J by 3 bases, with 11 bases between. The CDR3 spans 15 residues. The CDR3 DNA follows: TGCAGCGTTGAAGATGGCGGGGATCCTAATGAAAAACTGTTTTTT. Protein sequence: CSVEDGGDPNEKLFF.

This clone is a singleton in its sample. The chain uses TRBV11-1 and TRBJ2-5; either TRBD1 or TRBD2 may supply D (5 bases each). The germline gives CDR1 SGHAT, CDR2 FQDESV (reference sequence). Trimming cost V 5 bases and J 0 bases, with 16 bases left between them. The CDR3 has 16 residues. Here the CDR3 DNA reads TGTGCCAGCAGCCGAATTGGGACGTCGGACCAAGAGACCCAGTACTTC. Translating it yields CASSRIGTSDQETQYF.

The chain is built from TRBV11-2 and TRBJ1-4; D is unresolved. Trimming removed 0 bases at V and 11 bases at J, with 10 bases between. This CDR3 spans 13 amino acids. Germline values: CDR1 SGHAT, CDR2 FQNNGV. This CDR3 reads CASSLDLPAKLFF. Here the CDR3 DNA reads TGTGCCAGCAGCTTAGATTTACCGGCGAAACTGTTTTTT.

This clone was observed a few times. The chain recombines TRBV30 with TRBJ2-2; D may be TRBD1 (6 bases). Germline V gene lookup returns CDR1 GTSNPN and CDR2 SVGIG (reference sequence). Between the trimmed V and J ends, which lost 2 bases and 6 bases, there was a span of 10 bases. The CDR3 runs to 13 residues. CDR3 residues: CAWSPTGPGELFF. CDR3 DNA: TGTGCCTGGAGTCCTACAGGGCCCGGGGAGCTGTTTTTT. Full variable domain (missing parts from reference TRBV30 and TRBJ2-2): SQTIHQWPATLVQPVGSPLSLECTVEGTSNPNLYWYRQAAGRGLQLLFYSVGIGQISSEVPQNLSASRPQDRQFILSSKKLLLSDSGFYLCAWSPTGPGELFFGEGSRLTVL.

The chain has TRBV29-1 and TRBJ1-4, with D possibly TRBD1 on 5 matching bases. The CDR3 length is 15 residues. Trimming cost V 6 bases and J 5 bases, with 19 bases left between them. Looked up from germline, CDR1 is SQVTM and CDR2 is ANQGSEA. The CDR3 DNA reads as TGCAGCGTAGGCCTCGGGACCGGTCTGAATGAAAAACTGTTTTTT. Residues: CSVGLGTGLNEKLFF. The full variable domain, completed using reference TRBV29-1 and TRBJ1-4, is SAVISQKPSRDICQRGTSLTIQCQVDSQVTMMFWYRQQPGQSLTLIATANQGSEATYESGFVIDKFPISRPNLTFSTLTVSNMSPEDSSIYLCSVGLGTGLNEKLFFGSGTQLSVL.

The gene calls are TRBV10-3 and TRBJ2-7, with 7 bases that match TRBD1. Per germline, CDR1 ENHRY and CDR2 SYGVKD. This CDR3 has 14 residues. V lost 5 bases and J lost 0; bases outside the gene matches: 4. The CDR3 reads CAISQGDSSYEQYF. As DNA, the CDR3 is TGTGCCATCAGTCAAGGGGACAGCTCCTACGAGCAGTACTTC.

This clone was seen only a few times. The chain carries TRBV2 and TRBJ1-1, with 7 bases fitting TRBD1. Trimming took 6 bases from V and 0 from J; bases not matched to a gene: 1. There are 13 residues in the CDR3. Germline loops: CDR1 SNHLY, CDR2 FYNNEI. The DNA of the CDR3 is TGTGCCAGCAGACAGGGGATGAACACTGAAGCTTTCTTT. Amino acids: CASRQGMNTEAFF.

This chain uses TRBV5-1 with TRBJ2-5, with TRBD2 matching 11 bases. Germline lookup yields CDR1 SGHRS and CDR2 YFSETQ. The CDR3 consists of 21 residues. After removal of 3 bases from V and 2 bases from J, the junction contained 21 bases not matched to a gene. The CDR3, as DNA: TGCGCCAGCAGCTCACCGCTTGGGACTAGCGGTACACTTCGTTCGCAAGAGACCCAGTACTTC. Translating it yields CASSSPLGTSGTLRSQETQYF.

In DNA, the CDR3 is TGTGCCATCAGTGCTGAACTGCTCTCTGGGGCCAACGTCCTGACTTTC. Translation gives CAISAELLSGANVLTF. The rearrangement links TRBV10-3 to TRBJ2-6; D unclear. V was trimmed by 4 bases and J by 0 bases, leaving 10 bases between them. Germline CDR1 ENHRY, CDR2 SYGVKD. The CDR3 is 16 amino acids.

The rearrangement uses TRBV28 and TRBJ2-7; TRBD1 agrees at 7 bases. CDR3 length equals 16 residues. Germline V gene data show CDR1 as MDHEN and CDR2 as SYDVKM. V was pared by 5 bases and J by 5 bases, with 15 bases of the junction left unmatched. CDR3 sequence reads: CASSPLRQGNRHEQYF. CDR3 coding DNA: TGTGCCAGCAGTCCATTGAGACAGGGCAATCGCCACGAGCAGTACTTC.

Comment on this clone: This sample includes further DNA sequences coding for the same CDR3. The J gene is TRBJ2-4, the V gene TRBV5-1; TRBD2 is a possible D gene (6 bases). V lost 0 bases and J 0 bases, leaving 10 bases between the germline ends. The CDR3 has 16 residues. The germline V gene has CDR1 SGHRS and CDR2 YFSETQ. This chain's CDR3 is CASSLAGGTAKNIQYF. CDR3 in DNA: TGCGCCAGCAGCTTGGCCGGCGGGACAGCCAAAAACATTCAGTACTTC.

V gene TRBV27 combines with J gene TRBJ2-5; no reliable D call. The DNA matches TRBJ2-7 better at its end, which makes the J call doubtful. Germline-derived CDR1 and CDR2 are MNHEY and SMNVEV (reference sequence). The CDR3 extends over 12 amino acids. Here the CDR3 reads CASSSGSYEQYF. CDR3 in DNA: TGTGCCAGCAGTTCGGGCTCCTACGAGCAGTACTTC.

The J gene is TRBJ2-7, the V gene TRBV5-1, with TRBD1 identical over 11 bases. This CDR3 region has 15 residues. CDR1 is SGHRS and CDR2 is YFSETQ in the germline V gene. After removal of 4 bases from V and 2 bases from J, the junction contained 5 bases not matched to a gene. The CDR3 region has the DNA TGCGCCAGCAGCCCGGGGACAGGGGGGACCTACGAGCAGTACTTC. This encodes CASSPGTGGTYEQYF.

The chain recombines TRBV11-2 with TRBJ2-1, with D perhaps TRBD2 (6 bases). Trimming took 5 bases from V and 5 from J, leaving 13 bases between them. Germline loops: CDR1 SGHAT, CDR2 FQNNGV. CDR3 length: 14 amino acids. The CDR3 DNA reads TGTGCCAGCAGCGCCCACATAGCGGACAATGAGCAGTTCTTC. Its translation is CASSAHIADNEQFF.

This chain joins TRBV28 and TRBJ2-7; no definite D call. The CDR3 totals 14 residues. The V gene lost 4 bases and the J gene lost 4 bases, with 14 bases spanning the gap. Germline CDR1 reads MDHEN; CDR2 reads SYDVKM. The CDR3 spells CASSSPSGWYEQYF. In DNA, the CDR3 is TGTGCCAGCAGTTCTCCCTCGGGTTGGTACGAGCAGTACTTC.